This T cell receptor (beta chain) was retrieved from a study of blood T cell repertoires in COVID-19. The CDR3 runs to 14 residues. Germline V lookup: CDR1 MNHNS, CDR2 SASEGT. V was clipped by 1 base and J by 4 bases, with 10 bases between them. Source study methods: Researchers report that nucleated cell counts were estimated from reference gene primer amplification. Method: immunoSEQ multiplex PCR; TCRdb's copy keeps in-frame clones and lacks some. V, J and clone size were drawn from that table, and D and trimming were deduced from the DNA. This sample yields hundreds of thousands of clones, of which 65% to 85% are seen a single time; 6.5% to 9% belongs to the top ten. Concerning this clone: The sample has other DNA sequences that encode this CDR3 too.

The chain links TRBV6-1 to TRBJ1-2; D is unresolved. Sequencing used PBMCs or T cells enriched from blood (not recorded which). The sequence was collected from a woman aged 40 to 55 with acute COVID-19. CDR3 region: CASSEGGRGYGYTF. The CDR3 DNA sequence: TGTGCCAGCAGTGAAGGAGGGAGAGGCTATGGCTACACCTTC.